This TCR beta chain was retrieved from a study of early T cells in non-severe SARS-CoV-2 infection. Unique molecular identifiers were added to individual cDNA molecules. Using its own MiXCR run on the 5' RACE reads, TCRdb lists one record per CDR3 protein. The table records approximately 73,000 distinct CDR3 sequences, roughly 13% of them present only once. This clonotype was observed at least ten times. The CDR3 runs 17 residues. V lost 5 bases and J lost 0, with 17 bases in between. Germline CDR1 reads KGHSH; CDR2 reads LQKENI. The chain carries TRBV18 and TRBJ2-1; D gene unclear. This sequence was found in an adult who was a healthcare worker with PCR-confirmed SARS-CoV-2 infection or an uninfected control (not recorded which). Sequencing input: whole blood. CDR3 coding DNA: TGTGCCAGCTCAAGTATCGTACCCCTGAGCTCCTACAATGAGCAGTTCTTC. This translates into CASSSIVPLSSYNEQFF.